This TCR beta chain derives from a study of T-cell reconstitution after alpha-beta-depleted transplantation in children. With respect to this clonotype: The antigen is unknown.

Study-level results: The main origin of T-cell counts and diversity one year after transplant was newly produced T cells.

Germline V gene lookup returns CDR1 MNHNS and CDR2 SASEGT. This CDR3 has 14 residues. With 9 bases removed from V and 0 bases from J, the gap between germline ends came to 15 bases. Preparing the TCRbeta library involved the use of unique molecular identifiers. MiXCR was run by TCRdb on the PCR reads, yielding one entry per CDR3 protein. The repertoire holds roughly 100,000 distinct CDR3 sequences, about 6.8% seen once, with about a sixth in the top ten. This sequence was found in a boy aged 2 to 9 with acute lymphoblastic leukemia, due to receive a stem cell transplant. Here the sequenced sample was PBMCs, taken before TCRalphabeta/CD19-depleted stem cell transplant. This chain connects TRBV6-1 to TRBJ2-7; D is unresolved. The DNA for the CDR3 is TGTGCCAGTATGTGGCAGCCTAGCTCCTACGAGCAGTACTTC. Its protein product is CASMWQPSSYEQYF.